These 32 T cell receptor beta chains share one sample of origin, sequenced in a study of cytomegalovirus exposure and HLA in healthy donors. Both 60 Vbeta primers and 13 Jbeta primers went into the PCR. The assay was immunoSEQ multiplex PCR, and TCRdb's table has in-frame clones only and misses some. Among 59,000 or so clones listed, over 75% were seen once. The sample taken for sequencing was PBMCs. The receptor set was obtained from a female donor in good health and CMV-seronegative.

The CDR3 loop is CASSPGQGKQYF. The CDR3 DNA is TGTGCCAGCAGTCCCGGACAGGGGAAACAGTACTTC. The chain employs TRBV6-5 and TRBJ2-7; TRBD1 aligns across 9 bases. This CDR3 region has 12 residues. Unmatched junction bases numbered 6, after V lost 5 bases and J lost 10 bases. Germline V gene lookup returns CDR1 MNHEY and CDR2 SVGAGI.

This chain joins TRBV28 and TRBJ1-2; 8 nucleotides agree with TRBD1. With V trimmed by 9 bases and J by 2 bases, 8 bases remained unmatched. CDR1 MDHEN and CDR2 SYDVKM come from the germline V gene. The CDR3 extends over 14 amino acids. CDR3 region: CASGTGPSNYGYTF. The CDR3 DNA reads TGTGCCAGTGGGACAGGCCCGTCCAACTATGGCTACACCTTC.

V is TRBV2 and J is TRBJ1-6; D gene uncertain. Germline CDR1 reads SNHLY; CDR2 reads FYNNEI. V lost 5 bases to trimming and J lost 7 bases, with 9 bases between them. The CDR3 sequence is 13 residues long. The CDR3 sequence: CASSPSGNSPLHF. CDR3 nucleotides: TGTGCCAGCAGTCCTAGTGGGAATTCACCCCTCCACTTT.

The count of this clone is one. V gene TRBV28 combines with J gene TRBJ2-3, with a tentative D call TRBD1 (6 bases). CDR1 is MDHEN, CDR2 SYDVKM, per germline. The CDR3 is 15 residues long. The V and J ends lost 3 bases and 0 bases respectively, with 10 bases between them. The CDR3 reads CASSFGTMSTDTQYF. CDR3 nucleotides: TGTGCCAGCAGTTTCGGGACAATGAGCACAGATACGCAGTATTTT.

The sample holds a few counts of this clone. The CDR3 sequence is CASSLMTSGGKGKVQFF. In DNA, the CDR3 is TGTGCCAGCAGCTTAATGACTAGCGGAGGGAAGGGGAAAGTGCAGTTCTTC. The chain combines TRBV7-9 with TRBJ2-1; 9 positions match TRBD2. V lost 2 bases and J lost 12; bases outside the gene matches: 17. The CDR3 covers 17 residues. Germline V gives CDR1 SEHNR, CDR2 FQNEAQ (reference sequence).

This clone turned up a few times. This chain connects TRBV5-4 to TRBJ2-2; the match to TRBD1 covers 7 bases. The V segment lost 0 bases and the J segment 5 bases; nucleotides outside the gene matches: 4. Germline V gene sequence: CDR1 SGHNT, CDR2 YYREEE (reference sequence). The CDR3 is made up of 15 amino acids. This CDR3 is CASSLGRGLTGELFF. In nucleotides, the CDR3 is TGTGCCAGCAGCTTGGGAAGGGGGCTTACCGGGGAGCTGTTTTTT.

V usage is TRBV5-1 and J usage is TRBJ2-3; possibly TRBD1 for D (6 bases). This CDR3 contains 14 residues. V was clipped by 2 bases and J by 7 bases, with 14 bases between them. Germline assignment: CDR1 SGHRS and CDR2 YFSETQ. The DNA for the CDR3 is TGCGCCAGCAGCTTTGTGGGGGCAGCCAATACGCAGTATTTT. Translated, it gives CASSFVGAANTQYF.

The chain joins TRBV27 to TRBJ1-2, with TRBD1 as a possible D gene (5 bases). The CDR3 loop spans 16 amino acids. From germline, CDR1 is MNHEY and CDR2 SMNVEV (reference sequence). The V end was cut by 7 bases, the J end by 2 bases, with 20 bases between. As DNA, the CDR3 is TGTGCCAGCACTCCGACAGTGGGGATCGCGAACTATGGCTACACCTTC. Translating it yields CASTPTVGIANYGYTF.

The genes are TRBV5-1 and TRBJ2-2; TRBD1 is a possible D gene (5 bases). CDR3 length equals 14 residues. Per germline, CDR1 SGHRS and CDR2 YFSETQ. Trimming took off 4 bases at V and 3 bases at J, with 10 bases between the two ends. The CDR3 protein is CASSRRVDTGELFF. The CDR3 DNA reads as TGCGCCAGCAGCCGCAGGGTAGACACCGGGGAGCTGTTTTTT.

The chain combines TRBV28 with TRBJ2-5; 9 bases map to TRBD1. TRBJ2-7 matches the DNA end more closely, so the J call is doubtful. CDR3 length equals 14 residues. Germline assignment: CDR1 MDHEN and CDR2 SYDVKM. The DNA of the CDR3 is TGTGCCAGCAGTTTTGGGACAGGGCTGGCCGAGCAGTACTTC. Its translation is CASSFGTGLAEQYF.

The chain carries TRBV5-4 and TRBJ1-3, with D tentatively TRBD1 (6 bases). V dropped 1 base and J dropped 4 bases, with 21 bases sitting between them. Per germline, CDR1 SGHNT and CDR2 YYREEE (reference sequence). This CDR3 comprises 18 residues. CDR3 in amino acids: CASSLSTGSQGFGNTIYF. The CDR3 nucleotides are TGTGCCAGCAGCTTGAGCACGGGTAGTCAGGGGTTCGGAAACACCATATATTTT.

The CDR3 bases are TGTGCCATTAAAGGGGATTTGAACACTGAAGCTTTCTTT. Translated, it gives CAIKGDLNTEAFF. The genes are TRBV28 and TRBJ1-1, with D possibly being TRBD1 (5 bases). The CDR3 length is 13 residues. Germline V gene sequence: CDR1 MDHEN, CDR2 SYDVKM. V was trimmed by 10 bases and J by 0 bases, leaving 12 bases between them.

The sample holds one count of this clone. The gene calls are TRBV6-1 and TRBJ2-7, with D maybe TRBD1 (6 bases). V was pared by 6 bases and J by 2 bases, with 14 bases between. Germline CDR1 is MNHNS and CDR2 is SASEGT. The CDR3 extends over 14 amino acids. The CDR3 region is CASRPRGAAYEQYF. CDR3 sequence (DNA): TGTGCCAGCAGGCCCAGGGGCGCGGCCTACGAGCAGTACTTC.

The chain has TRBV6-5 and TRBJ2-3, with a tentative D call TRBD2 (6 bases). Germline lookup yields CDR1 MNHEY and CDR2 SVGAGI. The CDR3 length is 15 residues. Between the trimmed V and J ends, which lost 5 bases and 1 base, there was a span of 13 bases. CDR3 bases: TGTGCCAGCAGTCCCCGGGAGTTTGGCACAGATACGCAGTATTTT. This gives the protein CASSPREFGTDTQYF.

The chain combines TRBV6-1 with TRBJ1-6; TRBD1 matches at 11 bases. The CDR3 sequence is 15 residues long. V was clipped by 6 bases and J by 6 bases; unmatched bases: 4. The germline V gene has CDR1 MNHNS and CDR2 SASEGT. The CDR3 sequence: CASRTGTGGNSPLHF. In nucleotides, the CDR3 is TGTGCCAGCAGGACAGGGACAGGGGGTAATTCACCCCTCCACTTT.

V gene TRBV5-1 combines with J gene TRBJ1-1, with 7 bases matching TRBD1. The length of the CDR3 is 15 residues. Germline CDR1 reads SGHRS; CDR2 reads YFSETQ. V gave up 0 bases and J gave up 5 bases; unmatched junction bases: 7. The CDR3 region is CASSLASGGLTEAFF. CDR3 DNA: TGCGCCAGCAGCTTGGCCTCAGGGGGGTTGACTGAAGCTTTCTTT.

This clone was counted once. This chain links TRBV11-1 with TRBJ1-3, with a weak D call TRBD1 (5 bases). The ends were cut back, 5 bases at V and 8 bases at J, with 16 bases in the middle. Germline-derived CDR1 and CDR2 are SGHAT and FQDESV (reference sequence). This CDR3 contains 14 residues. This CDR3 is CASSQTVQGDTIYF. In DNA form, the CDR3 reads TGTGCCAGCAGCCAAACCGTCCAAGGGGACACCATATATTTT.

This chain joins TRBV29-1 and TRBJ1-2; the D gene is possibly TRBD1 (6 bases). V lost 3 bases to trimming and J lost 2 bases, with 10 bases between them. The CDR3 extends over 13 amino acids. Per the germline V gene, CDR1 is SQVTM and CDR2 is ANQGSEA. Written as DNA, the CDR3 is TGCAGCGTTGACAGGGGTACAAACTATGGCTACACCTTC. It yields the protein CSVDRGTNYGYTF.

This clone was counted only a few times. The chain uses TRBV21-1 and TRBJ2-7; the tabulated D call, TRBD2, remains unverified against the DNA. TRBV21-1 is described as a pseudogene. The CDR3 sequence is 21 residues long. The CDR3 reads CASSKALALGRIGLHGIEQYF. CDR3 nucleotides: TGTGCCAGCAGCAAAGCATTAGCGTTGGGCAGAATTGGGCTCCATGGGATCGAGCAGTACTTC.

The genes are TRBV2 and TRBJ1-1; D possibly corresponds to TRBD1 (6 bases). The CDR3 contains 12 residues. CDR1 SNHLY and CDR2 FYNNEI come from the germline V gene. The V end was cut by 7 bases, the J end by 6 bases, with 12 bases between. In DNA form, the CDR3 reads TGTGCCAGCACCAAGGACAGCGCTGAAGCTTTCTTT. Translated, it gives CASTKDSAEAFF. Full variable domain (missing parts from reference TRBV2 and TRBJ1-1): EPEVTQTPSHQVTQMGQEVILRCVPISNHLYFYWYRQILGQKVEFLVSFYNNEISEKSEIFDDQFSVERPDGSNFTLKIRSTKLEDSAMYFCASTKDSAEAFFGQGTRLTVV.

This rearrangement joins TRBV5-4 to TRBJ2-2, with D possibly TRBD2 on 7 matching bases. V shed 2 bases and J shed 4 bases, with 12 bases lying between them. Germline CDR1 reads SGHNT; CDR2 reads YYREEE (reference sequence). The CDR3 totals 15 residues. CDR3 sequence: CASSLVGGLTGELFF. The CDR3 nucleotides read TGTGCCAGCAGCTTAGTGGGGGGGCTCACCGGGGAGCTGTTTTTT.

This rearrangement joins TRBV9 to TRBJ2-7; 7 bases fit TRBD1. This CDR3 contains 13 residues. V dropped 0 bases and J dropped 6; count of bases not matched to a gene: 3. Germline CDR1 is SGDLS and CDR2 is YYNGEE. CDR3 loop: CASSVGGQTEQYF. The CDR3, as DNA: TGTGCCAGCAGCGTAGGGGGACAGACCGAGCAGTACTTC. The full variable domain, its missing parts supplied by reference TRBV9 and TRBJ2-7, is DSGVTQTPKHLITATGQRVTLRCSPRSGDLSVYWYQQSLDQGLQFLIQYYNGEERAKGNILERFSAQQFPDLHSELNLSSLELGDSALYFCASSVGGQTEQYFGPGTRLTVT.

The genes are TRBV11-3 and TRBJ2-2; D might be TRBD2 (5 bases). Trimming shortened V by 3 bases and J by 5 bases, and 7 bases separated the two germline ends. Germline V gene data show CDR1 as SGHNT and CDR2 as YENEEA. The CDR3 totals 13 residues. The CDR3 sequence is CASSLRETGELFF. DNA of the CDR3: TGTGCCAGCAGCTTGAGGGAAACCGGGGAGCTGTTTTTT.

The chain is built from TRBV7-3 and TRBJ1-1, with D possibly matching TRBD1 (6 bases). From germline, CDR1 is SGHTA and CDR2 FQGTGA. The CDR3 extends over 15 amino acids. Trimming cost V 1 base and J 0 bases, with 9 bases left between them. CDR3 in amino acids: CASSLNRVMNTEAFF. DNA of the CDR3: TGTGCCAGCAGCTTAAACAGGGTGATGAACACTGAAGCTTTCTTT.

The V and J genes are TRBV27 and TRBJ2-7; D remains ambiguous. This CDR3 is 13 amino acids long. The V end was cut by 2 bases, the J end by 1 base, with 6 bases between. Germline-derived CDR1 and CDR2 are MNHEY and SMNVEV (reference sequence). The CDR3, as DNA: TGTGCCAGCAGTTTAGGAGCTTCCTACGAGCAGTACTTC. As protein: CASSLGASYEQYF.

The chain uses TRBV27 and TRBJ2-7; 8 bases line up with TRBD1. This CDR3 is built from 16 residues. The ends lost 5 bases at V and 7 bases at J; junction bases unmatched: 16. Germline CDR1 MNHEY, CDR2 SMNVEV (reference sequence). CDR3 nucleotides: TGTGCCAGCAGTACGATCGACAGGGGTGGGATAGGGGAGCAGTACTTC. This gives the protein CASSTIDRGGIGEQYF.

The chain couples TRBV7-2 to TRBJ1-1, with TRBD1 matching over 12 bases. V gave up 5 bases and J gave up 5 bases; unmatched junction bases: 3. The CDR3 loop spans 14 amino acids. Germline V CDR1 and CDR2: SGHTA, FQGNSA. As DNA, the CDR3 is TGTGCCAGCAGCCGGGACAGGGGGCGAACTGAAGCTTTCTTT. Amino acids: CASSRDRGRTEAFF.

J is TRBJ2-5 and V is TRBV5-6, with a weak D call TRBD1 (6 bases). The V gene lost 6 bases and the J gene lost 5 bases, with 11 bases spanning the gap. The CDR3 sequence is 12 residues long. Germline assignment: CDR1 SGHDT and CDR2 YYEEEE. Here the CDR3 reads CASIRRGETQYF. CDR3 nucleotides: TGTGCCAGCATCCGAAGGGGGGAGACCCAGTACTTC.

CDR3 region: CASSLLAGADTQYF. For the CDR3, the DNA is TGCGCCAGCAGCTTGCTAGCGGGAGCAGATACGCAGTATTTT. The chain uses TRBV5-1 and TRBJ2-3, with 10 nucleotides matching TRBD2. The V gene's germline CDR1 is SGHRS and CDR2 YFSETQ. V shed 1 base, J shed 4 bases, and the junction held 0 bases outside the gene matches. CDR3 length equals 14 residues.

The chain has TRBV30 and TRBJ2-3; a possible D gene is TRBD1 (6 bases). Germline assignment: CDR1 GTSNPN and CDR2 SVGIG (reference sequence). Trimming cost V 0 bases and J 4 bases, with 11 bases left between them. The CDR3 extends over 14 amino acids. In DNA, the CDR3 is TGTGCCTGGAGTGTACAGGGCGGTCCAGATACGCAGTATTTT. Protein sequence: CAWSVQGGPDTQYF.

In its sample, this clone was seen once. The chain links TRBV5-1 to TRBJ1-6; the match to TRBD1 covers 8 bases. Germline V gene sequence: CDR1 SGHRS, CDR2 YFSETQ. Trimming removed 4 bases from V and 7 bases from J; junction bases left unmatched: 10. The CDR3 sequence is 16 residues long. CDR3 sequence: CASSEDRGLGNSPLHF. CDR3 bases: TGCGCCAGCAGCGAAGACAGGGGACTTGGCAATTCACCCCTCCACTTT.

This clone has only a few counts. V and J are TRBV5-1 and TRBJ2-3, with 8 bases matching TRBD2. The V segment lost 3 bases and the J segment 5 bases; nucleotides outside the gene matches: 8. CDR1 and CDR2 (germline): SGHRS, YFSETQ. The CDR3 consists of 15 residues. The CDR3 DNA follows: TGCGCCAGCAGCTGGGAGGGACTAGATCTAGATACGCAGTATTTT. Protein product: CASSWEGLDLDTQYF. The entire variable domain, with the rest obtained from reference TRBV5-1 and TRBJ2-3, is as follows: KAGVTQTPRYLIKTRGQQVTLSCSPISGHRSVSWYQQTPGQGLQFLFEYFSETQRNKGNFPGRFSGRQFSNSRSEMNVSTLELGDSALYLCASSWEGLDLDTQYFGPGTRLTVL.